This record concerns one T cell receptor (beta chain) sequence. J gave up 2 bases and V 7 bases, and 10 bases lay outside the gene matches. CDR1 is SNHLY, CDR2 FYNNEI, per germline. The CDR3 covers 16 residues. The sample originates from a study of cytotoxic CD8 clonotypes in ibrutinib-treated CLL. Data came from immunoSEQ multiplex PCR; TCRdb stores just in-frame clones and leaves some out. The sample includes some 300,000 clones, 80% of them seen just once. The chain joins TRBV2 to TRBJ2-1; 8 bases fit TRBD1. The sample here was PBMCs, taken before ibrutinib treatment. The receptor was isolated from a human donor with chronic lymphocytic leukemia. The CDR3 reads CASTGQGKKTYNEQFF. As DNA, the CDR3 is TGTGCCAGCACCGGACAGGGTAAGAAGACCTACAATGAGCAGTTCTTC.